This TCR beta chain was identified in a study of vaccination effects on CD4 cells after COVID-19 (dated by TCRdb to the early 2020s). As for the study more broadly: Post-vaccine samples across the study were collected a median of 72 days after the second dose, with a range of 14 to 241. In both COVID-19 convalescent patients and infection-naive vaccine recipients, the study compared SARS-CoV-2 spike-specific CD4+ TCR repertoires from before mRNA vaccination with those from after it. Altogether, roughly 10 COVID-19 convalescent patients and a few SARS-CoV-2-naive healthy vaccine recipients made up the full study. Cultures from other donors in the study were sequenced with the Oncomine TCR Beta short-read assay on an Illumina iSeq 100. What the work shows at the level of the full study, not this receptor alone: Both infection-induced and vaccine-induced clones contracted markedly at late post-vaccination timepoints, which is consistent with waning T cell responses. The study was limited by a small number of convalescent patients, and early post-infection timepoints were lacking. Among healthy vaccine recipients, nearly all vaccine-induced clones were SARS-CoV-2 mono-reactive, and just 1 of 255 was cross-reactive with common cold coronaviruses.

About this clone itself: Its recognized antigen is unknown. No quality values exist for individual bases; no much larger clone is one base distant.

Library construction relied on the immunoSEQ multiplex PCR assay. DNA from the cultured and isolated CD4+ T cells underwent TCR beta CDR3 sequencing. Processing in the source paper ran as follows. Non-productive TCR sequences were removed and reads were trimmed to the CDR3 region, keeping CDR3s of at least 7 amino acids. The MANAFEST web app was used to pick out antigen-specific clonotypes by comparing their expansion in peptide wells with that in reference cultures. To count as positive, a clone had to show expansion at FDR<0.05 compared with the reference and with all other wells, an odds ratio above 5, and a frequency above 0.1% in two replicate wells. A clonotype was called cross-reactive if it was significantly expanded both in SARS-CoV-2 spike wells and in at least one common cold coronavirus spike condition. CDR3 similarity was assessed by Levenshtein distance with the stringdist R package, and unrooted trees were built with ape in R 3.6.1. Sourced from immuneACCESS, this table was stored by TCRdb with only in-frame sequences that have V and J called. A share of the clones is absent; for the studies checked, an unresolved V gene accounts for under half, and the remainder has no known explanation. V, J and clone size were drawn from that table, and D and trimming were deduced from the DNA. The sample records 14,000 or so clones, about 72% of which are singletons. The ten largest clones capture roughly 9.9% of the sample.

To identify antigen-specific CD4+ T cell clonotypes by their expansion, the ViraFEST assay first stimulated PBMC with viral peptide pools and then applied TCR sequencing. After about 9 days of culture, CD4+ T cells were isolated with the EasySep CD4+ T cell isolation kit. Each participant got two doses of an mRNA SARS-CoV-2 vaccine, either BNT162b2 or mRNA-1273. Healthy vaccine recipients had no prior SARS-CoV-2 infection, confirmed by negative nucleocapsid antibodies before and after vaccination. A few million PBMC per well were cultured with approximately 10 ug/ml peptides in IMDM containing 5% human AB serum, around 10 IU/ml IL-2 and gentamicin. Half of the culture medium was replaced with fresh IL-2-containing medium on days 3 and 7. Unless otherwise noted, each peptide stimulation condition was cultured in triplicate wells. PBMC were separated from whole blood using Ficoll-Paque Plus gradient centrifugation and were then either cryopreserved at -140C or used fresh. The overlapping peptide pools covered the spike proteins of SARS-CoV-2 as well as those of the common cold coronaviruses HCoV-NL63, HCoV-OC43 and HCoV-229E. Genomic DNA was extracted from cultured CD4+ T cells with the QIAamp micro DNA kit.

From its cysteine to its phenylalanine, the CDR3 spans 13 amino acids. Only the CDR3 part of the read is kept: 39 bases, read in frame from the first base. As encoded in the germline V gene (reference sequence), CDR1 is GTSNPN while CDR2 is SVGIG. Trimmed from V: 1 base; trimmed from J: 7 bases; junction bases lacking a gene match: 1. This sequence originates from a human donor who received a COVID-19 vaccine. The rearranged segments are TRBV30 and TRBJ2-4; 10 central bases correspond to TRBD2. The source material was CD4+ T cells from PBMCs cultured with SARS-CoV-2 spike peptides, sampled after COVID-19 vaccination. The cell subset or site tag for this specimen amounts to: SARS-CoV-2 spike overlapping peptide pool stimulation. The DNA sequence reads TGTGCCTGGAGTGCGGGACTAGCGAACATTCAGTACTTC. The encoded protein is CAWSAGLANIQYF.